This TCR beta chain was profiled in a study of identical twins. In TCRdb, the 5' RACE reads were re-called with MiXCR into one record per CDR3 protein. The table shows around 340,000 distinct CDR3 sequences, with roughly an eighth occurring only once. The CDR3 runs 14 residues. The V gene's germline CDR1 is MNHEY and CDR2 SMNVEV (reference sequence). J gave up 1 base and V 6 bases, and 3 bases lay outside the gene matches. The data were also submitted as part of a second study, on yellow fever vaccine responses in identical twins.

Sequencing used CD8+ T cells sorted from blood. The receptor was derived from a woman under 30 in good health. V is TRBV27 and J is TRBJ2-3; 8 positions match TRBD2. CDR3 amino acids: CASRSGGGTDTQYF. For the CDR3, the DNA is TGTGCCAGCAGGTCGGGGGGGGGCACAGATACGCAGTATTTT.